Listed here are 30 T cell receptor beta chains from one sample, sequenced in a study of read filtering for tumor transcriptome and immune sequencing. The library was built from approximately 400 ng RNA with molecular barcoded adaptors for alpha/delta and beta/gamma chains. MiXCR was run by TCRdb on the reads, yielding one entry per CDR3 protein. The sample has tens of thousands of distinct CDR3 sequences, roughly 19% seen once. Source material: a population of CD138-negative cells sorted from bone marrow. The receptor set was obtained from a donor at least 40 years old with multiple myeloma.

This clonotype was detected ten times or more. The gene calls are TRBV29-1 and TRBJ1-1, with TRBD1 as a possible D gene (5 bases). The CDR3 has 13 amino acids. CDR1 is SQVTM, CDR2 ANQGSEA, per germline. CDR3 residues: CSAEGVHNTEAFF. In nucleotides, the CDR3 is TGCAGTGCTGAAGGGGTACACAACACTGAAGCTTTCTTT.

The chain links TRBV4-1 to TRBJ1-3, with TRBD1 as a possible D gene (5 bases). Germline values: CDR1 MGHRA, CDR2 YSYEKL. Trimming stripped 1 base from V and 4 bases from J, with 14 bases between. CDR3 length equals 16 residues. CDR3: CASSQVPAGTGNTIYF. CDR3 nucleotide sequence: TGCGCCAGCAGCCAAGTCCCGGCTGGGACGGGAAACACCATATATTTT.

This clonotype was recorded many times. J is TRBJ2-5 and V is TRBV7-8; 8 nucleotides line up with TRBD1. Germline CDR1 reads SGHVS; CDR2 reads FQNEAQ. Trimming took 4 bases from V and 3 from J; bases not matched to a gene: 4. CDR3 length: 14 residues. The CDR3 nucleotides are TGTGCCAGCAGCTCCGGGACAGGAAAAGAGACCCAGTACTTC. This codes for CASSSGTGKETQYF. Looking up the rest from reference TRBV7-8 and TRBJ2-5 gives the full variable domain: GAGVSQSPRYKVAKRGQDVALRCDPISGHVSLFWYQQALGQGPEFLTYFQNEAQLDKSGLPSDRFFAERPEGSVSTLKIQRTQQEDSAVYLCASSSGTGKETQYFGPGTRLLVL.

This clonotype was detected ten times or more. The genes are TRBV5-1 and TRBJ1-5, with D possibly TRBD1 on 6 matching bases. CDR1 and CDR2 from the germline V gene are SGHRS and YFSETQ. The CDR3 is made up of 15 amino acids. V lost 0 bases and J 0 bases, leaving 7 bases between the germline ends. The DNA of the CDR3 is TGCGCCAGCAGCTTGGAGGACAGTAGCAATCAGCCCCAGCATTTT. Its protein is CASSLEDSSNQPQHF.

The genes are TRBV7-9 and TRBJ2-7; D perhaps matches TRBD1 (6 bases). CDR1 is SEHNR, CDR2 FQNEAQ, per germline (reference sequence). V was cut by 0 bases and J by 2 bases, with 17 bases left in between. The CDR3 contains 17 residues. CDR3 in DNA: TGTGCCAGCAGCTTAGCGCTCGTGGGGACACCGACCTACGAGCAGTACTTC. Its protein is CASSLALVGTPTYEQYF.

The table lists this clonotype with a count of one. A read error may be the cause here, since a much bigger clone is one base away. The conserved final phenylalanine or tryptophan is absent from the CDR3, which likely points to a read error. CDR3 protein: CASSYKSQRPYEQYS. Written as DNA, the CDR3 is TGTGCCAGCAGTTATAAATCACAGCGTCCCTACGAGCAGTACTCC. The chain combines TRBV7-8 with TRBJ2-7; D is unclear. The length of the CDR3 is 15 residues. Trimming shortened V by 6 bases and J by 2 bases, and 17 bases separated the two germline ends. The germline V gene has CDR1 SGHVS and CDR2 FQNEAQ.

This clonotype was counted a few times. This sequence joins TRBV29-1 and TRBJ2-7; TRBD2 matches at 9 bases. Germline V gene sequence: CDR1 SQVTM, CDR2 ANQGSEA. V dropped 7 bases and J dropped 3; count of bases not matched to a gene: 10. The length of the CDR3 is 14 residues. CDR3 sequence reads: CSAAPREGSYEQYF. The CDR3 nucleotides read TGCAGCGCGGCCCCGCGGGAGGGGAGCTACGAGCAGTACTTC.

This clonotype was found a few times. This chain links TRBV29-1 with TRBJ2-2, with D possibly matching TRBD2 (5 bases). The V and J ends lost 5 bases and 1 base respectively, with 11 bases between them. Germline CDR1 reads SQVTM; CDR2 reads ANQGSEA. The CDR3 loop spans 14 amino acids. The chain's CDR3 is CSVPRTGNTGELFF. CDR3 bases: TGCAGCGTTCCAAGGACTGGGAACACCGGGGAGCTGTTTTTT.

This clonotype has ten or more counts. V usage is TRBV25-1 and J usage is TRBJ1-1; D unclear. V lost 6 bases and J lost 1, with 3 bases in between. Germline V gene lookup returns CDR1 MGHDK and CDR2 SYGVNS. The CDR3 runs 11 residues. CDR3 in DNA: TGTGCCAGCAGGCGGAACACTGAAGCTTTCTTT. Translating gives CASRRNTEAFF.

Details on this clonotype: A much larger clone lies one base from this, so it may be a read error. The conserved final phenylalanine or tryptophan is absent from the CDR3, which likely points to a read error. This chain joins TRBV5-1 and TRBJ1-1, with a tentative D call TRBD1 (6 bases). The CDR3 covers 12 residues. V was clipped by 4 bases and J by 8 bases, with 12 bases between them. Germline V gives CDR1 SGHRS, CDR2 YFSETQ. CDR3 sequence reads: CASSPSGQEAFI. As DNA, the CDR3 is TGCGCCAGCAGCCCCTCCGGACAGGAAGCTTTCATT.

This clonotype was detected ten times or more. The V gene is TRBV5-1, the J gene TRBJ2-7, with D unresolved. Germline V CDR1 and CDR2: SGHRS, YFSETQ. The CDR3 runs to 14 residues. Trimming left V 2 bases short and J 3 bases short, with 12 bases between. CDR3 loop: CASSFGQPIYEQYF. In DNA form, the CDR3 reads TGCGCCAGCAGCTTCGGCCAACCGATCTACGAGCAGTACTTC.

The chain has TRBV6-5 and TRBJ1-4; 7 nucleotides align to TRBD1. The CDR3 sequence is 12 residues long. Losses at the gene ends were 5 bases for V and 8 bases for J; bases not matched to a gene: 2. Germline V gene data show CDR1 as MNHEY and CDR2 as SVGAGI. The CDR3 DNA follows: TGTGCCAGCAGTAAGGACAGGGAAAAACTGTTTTTT. Its protein product is CASSKDREKLFF.

This clonotype was detected many times. V usage is TRBV6-4 and J usage is TRBJ2-1; D uncertain. The germline CDR1 and CDR2 sequences are MRHNA and SNTAGT. V was pared by 2 bases and J by 0 bases, with 8 bases between. The CDR3 sequence is 15 residues long. CDR3 DNA sequence: TGTGCCAGCAGTGACAGAGAGAGCTCCTACAATGAGCAGTTCTTC. Translation gives CASSDRESSYNEQFF.

This clonotype was recorded many times. This rearrangement joins TRBV9 to TRBJ2-5; TRBD2 aligns across 7 bases. The CDR3 totals 13 residues. Germline CDR1 SGDLS, CDR2 YYNGEE. V lost 3 bases, J lost 4 bases, and 3 bases stayed unmatched. The CDR3 sequence: CASSERLAETQYF. The CDR3 bases are TGTGCCAGCAGCGAGCGACTAGCAGAGACCCAGTACTTC.

This clonotype was counted only a few times. The J gene is TRBJ2-3, the V gene TRBV6-1; D is unresolved. The CDR3 length is 13 residues. The V gene lost 3 bases and the J gene lost 0 bases, with 4 bases spanning the gap. Per the germline V gene, CDR1 is MNHNS and CDR2 is SASEGT. The CDR3 here is CASSDGSTDTQYF. CDR3 nucleotide sequence: TGTGCCAGCAGTGACGGCAGCACAGATACGCAGTATTTT.

This clonotype came up many times. The chain combines TRBV29-1 with TRBJ1-2; 10 nucleotides align to TRBD1. This CDR3 has 14 residues. With V trimmed by 6 bases and J by 3 bases, 7 bases remained unmatched. Germline CDR1 and CDR2: SQVTM and ANQGSEA. The CDR3 protein is CSVQPGTGDYGYTF. Written as DNA, the CDR3 is TGCAGCGTCCAACCTGGGACAGGGGACTATGGCTACACCTTC.

The rearrangement links TRBV28 to TRBJ2-2, with 10 bases fitting TRBD2. The length of the CDR3 is 22 residues. V lost 1 base and J lost 4; bases outside the gene matches: 21. Germline CDR1 reads MDHEN; CDR2 reads SYDVKM. This chain's CDR3 is CASSLFPIDRGLAGGLTGELFF. DNA of the CDR3: TGTGCCAGCAGTTTATTCCCTATCGACAGGGGTTTAGCGGGAGGCCTCACCGGGGAGCTGTTTTTT.

This clonotype has at least ten counts. The rearrangement links TRBV7-8 to TRBJ2-3; 7 nucleotides line up with TRBD2. The CDR3 loop spans 15 amino acids. V shed 5 bases, J shed 0 bases, and the junction held 5 bases outside the gene matches. Germline loops: CDR1 SGHVS, CDR2 FQNEAQ. CDR3 loop: CASSSGTQSTDTQYF. DNA of the CDR3: TGTGCCAGCAGCAGCGGGACCCAGAGCACAGATACGCAGTATTTT.

Ten or more counts support this clonotype. V gene TRBV7-3 combines with J gene TRBJ2-5; 8 bases align to TRBD2. The J segment lost 5 bases and the V segment lost 5 bases, leaving 13 bases of the junction unmatched. Per the germline V gene, CDR1 is SGHTA and CDR2 is FQGTGA. This CDR3 is 16 amino acids long. The CDR3 DNA is TGTGCCAGCAGCCTCAACCCAGCGGGGGCTGGGGAGACCCAGTACTTC. As protein: CASSLNPAGAGETQYF.

This clonotype was seen ten or more times. This chain connects TRBV29-1 to TRBJ2-7; D is possibly TRBD2 (5 bases). The V gene lost 6 bases and the J gene lost 2 bases, with 14 bases spanning the gap. Germline V lookup: CDR1 SQVTM, CDR2 ANQGSEA. The CDR3 is 13 amino acids. In DNA, the CDR3 is TGCAGCGTCCGGCTCGTGGGAGCCTACGAGCAGTACTTC. Its protein product is CSVRLVGAYEQYF.

There are many counts of this clonotype. The rearrangement uses TRBV6-5 and TRBJ1-1; D is undetermined. This CDR3 has 13 amino acids. V lost 9 bases to trimming and J lost 0 bases, with 11 bases between them. Looked up from germline, CDR1 is MNHEY and CDR2 is SVGAGI. This CDR3 is CARAMGMNTEAFF. DNA of the CDR3: TGTGCCAGGGCAATGGGGATGAACACTGAAGCTTTCTTT.

In this sample, this clonotype turned up a few times. The chain combines TRBV18 with TRBJ2-3, with 7 bases identical to TRBD1. The CDR3 consists of 16 residues. Germline V CDR1 and CDR2: KGHSH, LQKENI. Trimming at V came to 0 bases and at J to 4 bases, leaving 7 bases not matched to a gene. The CDR3 loop reads CASSPPTGTVADTQYF. The CDR3, as DNA: TGTGCCAGCTCACCACCAACCGGGACAGTGGCAGATACGCAGTATTTT. The full variable domain, in which reference TRBV18 and TRBJ2-3 provide the parts outside the CDR3, is NAGVMQNPRHLVRRRGQEARLRCSPMKGHSHVYWYRQLPEEGLKFMVYLQKENIIDESGMPKERFSAEFPKEGPSILRIQQVVRGDSAAYFCASSPPTGTVADTQYFGPGTRLTVL.

This clonotype has a count of ten or more. The genes are TRBV27 and TRBJ2-7; D possibly corresponds to TRBD1 (5 bases). CDR3 length: 14 residues. V was pared by 5 bases and J by 3 bases, with 14 bases between. CDR1 and CDR2 from the germline V gene are MNHEY and SMNVEV (reference sequence). The CDR3 protein is CASSTRVGYYEQYF. CDR3 nucleotide sequence: TGTGCCAGCAGTACCAGGGTGGGGTACTACGAGCAGTACTTC.

The chain combines TRBV7-9 with TRBJ2-1, with 10 bases identical to TRBD2. This CDR3 region has 15 residues. V shed 2 bases, J shed 2 bases, and the junction held 0 bases outside the gene matches. In germline, CDR1 is SEHNR, CDR2 FQNEAQ (reference sequence). CDR3 loop: CASSLLAGAYNEQFF. The CDR3 DNA follows: TGTGCCAGCAGCTTACTAGCGGGGGCCTACAATGAGCAGTTCTTC. Full variable domain (outside the CDR3, taken from reference TRBV7-9 and TRBJ2-1): DTGVSQNPRHKITKRGQNVTFRCDPISEHNRLYWYRQTLGQGPEFLTYFQNEAQLEKSRLLSDRFSAERPKGSFSTLEIQRTEQGDSAMYLCASSLLAGAYNEQFFGPGTRLTVL.

This clonotype was detected many times. The V and J genes are TRBV5-1 and TRBJ2-2; possibly TRBD2 for D (6 bases). The CDR3 loop spans 13 amino acids. Trimming removed 3 bases at V and 7 bases at J, with 10 bases between. From germline, CDR1 is SGHRS and CDR2 YFSETQ. CDR3 DNA: TGCGCCAGCAGCTGGGGGGATGGCGGGGAGCTGTTTTTT. This codes for CASSWGDGGELFF.

This clonotype was seen ten or more times. The chain is built from TRBV4-1 and TRBJ2-1; no definite D call. This CDR3 contains 16 residues. Trimming took off 0 bases at V and 0 bases at J, with 9 bases between the two ends. Germline CDR1 reads MGHRA; CDR2 reads YSYEKL. The CDR3 DNA follows: TGCGCCAGCAGCCAAGACCCGCGGAGCTCCTACAATGAGCAGTTCTTC. Amino acids: CASSQDPRSSYNEQFF.

This clonotype was observed a handful of times. V and J are TRBV19 and TRBJ2-5, with a tentative D call TRBD1 (6 bases). Germline-derived CDR1 and CDR2 are LNHDA and SQIVND (reference sequence). This CDR3 region has 14 residues. V lost 5 bases to trimming and J lost 2 bases, with 12 bases between them. The CDR3 loop is CASSPQGKQETQYF. The DNA of the CDR3 is TGTGCCAGTAGTCCGCAGGGGAAGCAAGAGACCCAGTACTTC.

This clonotype was recorded a few times. V and J are TRBV11-2 and TRBJ2-5; D might be TRBD1 (5 bases). Germline V CDR1 and CDR2: SGHAT, FQNNGV. V was trimmed by 5 bases and J by 6 bases, leaving 16 bases between them. There are 14 residues in the CDR3. Written as DNA, the CDR3 is TGTGCCAGCAGCATCGGACACGCCGTACAGACCCAGTACTTC. Protein product: CASSIGHAVQTQYF.

This chain links TRBV6-1 with TRBJ2-5; a weak D match, TRBD1 (6 bases). V was trimmed by 7 bases and J by 1 base, leaving 13 bases between them. Germline CDR1 reads MNHNS; CDR2 reads SASEGT. This CDR3 comprises 14 residues. CDR3 DNA: TGTGCCAGCAATCCTTGGGACATCCAAGAGACCCAGTACTTC. Translated, it gives CASNPWDIQETQYF.

This clonotype was seen a few times. The chain employs TRBV3-1 and TRBJ1-1; D is perhaps TRBD1 (5 bases). Germline assignment: CDR1 LGHDT and CDR2 YNNKEL (reference sequence). This CDR3 is 15 amino acids long. V was clipped by 3 bases and J by 2 bases, with 13 bases between them. CDR3 bases: TGTGCCAGCAGCCAGAACCTTCAGGGAAACACTGAAGCTTTCTTT. Translation gives CASSQNLQGNTEAFF.